This TCR beta chain came from a study of identical twins. Many counts were recorded for this clonotype. CDR3 length equals 15 residues. Germline V CDR1 and CDR2: SGHTA, FQGTGA. V shed 6 bases and J shed 2 bases, with 14 bases lying between them. TCRdb independently ran MiXCR on the 5' RACE reads; one entry per CDR3 protein. Of around 550,000 distinct CDR3 sequences in the sample, over 12% were seen once. The same data also contributed to another study, on yellow fever vaccine responses in identical twins.

This TCR was recovered from a woman under 30 in good health. The sequencing sample was made of CD4+ T cells sorted from blood. The chain has TRBV7-3 and TRBJ2-4, with D possibly TRBD1 on 6 matching bases. DNA of the CDR3: TGTGCCAGCAGGTCCTTGGACAGCTCCAAAAACATTCAGTACTTC. Residues: CASRSLDSSKNIQYF.